The 27 T cell receptor beta chains reported below all come from one sample, sequenced in a study of cytomegalovirus exposure and HLA in healthy donors. PCR amplification relied on 60 Vbeta primers (plus 13 Jbeta primers). Sequencing used immunoSEQ multiplex PCR; TCRdb keeps in-frame clones, though not all of them. The repertoire has some 85,000 clones, over 70% of them found once; the top ten carry over 3%. The material sequenced was PBMCs. The origin of the receptors is a man aged 35-49 years in good health and CMV-seronegative.

The rearrangement joins TRBV6-1 to TRBJ2-3, with D possibly matching TRBD2 (6 bases). The V end was cut by 0 bases, the J end by 6 bases, with 19 bases between. The CDR3 sequence is 17 residues long. CDR1 MNHNS and CDR2 SASEGT come from the germline V gene. CDR3 region: CASSEAVRGAPWDTQYF. CDR3 nucleotide sequence: TGTGCCAGCAGTGAAGCTGTGCGGGGCGCACCTTGGGATACGCAGTATTTT.

This clone appeared a single time. The chain links TRBV27 to TRBJ2-4, with 12 positions matching TRBD2. This CDR3 region has 14 residues. Germline V gene sequence: CDR1 MNHEY, CDR2 SMNVEV (reference sequence). After removal of 4 bases from V and 14 bases from J, the junction contained 9 bases not matched to a gene. The CDR3 coding sequence is TGTGCCAGCAGTTCCCCTAGCGGGGGGGACTTCAAGTACTTC. It specifies CASSSPSGGDFKYF.

The chain carries TRBV4-3 and TRBJ2-5; 10 nucleotides match TRBD2. V lost 1 base to trimming and J lost 4 bases; unmatched junction nucleotides: 6. CDR1 is LGHNA and CDR2 is YSLEER in the germline V gene. This CDR3 spans 16 amino acids. CDR3 region: CASSQGSSGGTETQYF. CDR3 nucleotide sequence: TGCGCCAGCAGCCAAGGTTCTAGCGGGGGCACAGAGACCCAGTACTTC.

This rearrangement joins TRBV10-3 to TRBJ1-2, with D perhaps TRBD1 (6 bases). CDR3 size: 14 residues. Germline V gene data show CDR1 as ENHRY and CDR2 as SYGVKD. Deletions cut 7 bases from V and 2 bases from J, with 14 bases between. CDR3 coding DNA: TGTGCCATCAATGCGGACAGCTCAAACTATGGCTACACCTTC. This gives the protein CAINADSSNYGYTF.

The chain couples TRBV19 to TRBJ1-5, with 7 bases identical to TRBD1. The germline gives CDR1 LNHDA, CDR2 SQIVND (reference sequence). The length of the CDR3 is 14 residues. V was pared by 4 bases and J by 5 bases, with 5 bases of the junction left unmatched. The CDR3 sequence is CASSTDRAHQPQHF. Written as DNA, the CDR3 is TGTGCCAGTAGTACCGACAGGGCTCATCAGCCCCAGCATTTT.

The chain couples TRBV7-2 to TRBJ1-4; D possibly corresponds to TRBD1 (6 bases). The CDR3 length is 14 residues. Germline CDR1 is SGHTA and CDR2 is FQGNSA. V gave up 5 bases and J gave up 6 bases, with 13 bases separating them. CDR3 nucleotide sequence: TGTGCCAGCAGCCGGGGGGCTAGTTATGAAAAACTGTTTTTT. Amino acid sequence: CASSRGASYEKLFF.

This sequence joins TRBV6-1 and TRBJ1-3; D ambiguous. Trimming removed 6 bases from V and 0 bases from J, with 9 bases in between. The CDR3 totals 14 residues. Germline V gene sequence: CDR1 MNHNS, CDR2 SASEGT. The CDR3 coding sequence is TGTGCCAGCAGCCCTAATTTCTCTGGAAACACCATATATTTT. Amino acid sequence: CASSPNFSGNTIYF.

The rearrangement joins TRBV6-5 to TRBJ2-5; D might be TRBD1 (5 bases). The J call may be mistaken, given a closer DNA end match to TRBJ2-7. The CDR3 is made up of 15 amino acids. CDR1 MNHEY and CDR2 SVGAGI come from the germline V gene. The CDR3 DNA reads TGTGCCAGCAGTTTAAGGGGCGCCCTCCTCCACGAGCAGTACTTC. This encodes CASSLRGALLHEQYF.

The J gene is TRBJ2-7, the V gene TRBV19, with 7 bases identical to TRBD2. CDR3 length: 13 residues. Germline loops: CDR1 LNHDA, CDR2 SQIVND (reference sequence). J was trimmed by 6 bases and V by 10 bases; bases with no gene match: 12. The CDR3 sequence is CATGEGLGSEQYF. The CDR3 bases are TGTGCCACCGGGGAGGGGTTAGGGAGCGAGCAGTACTTC.

A few counts support this clone. The genes are TRBV6-4 and TRBJ2-2, with 11 bases that match TRBD2. The junction had 0 bases not matched to a gene; V was cut back by 0 bases and J by 6 bases. In germline, CDR1 is MRHNA, CDR2 SNTAGT. The CDR3 runs 15 residues. The CDR3 coding sequence is TGTGCCAGCAGTGACTCACTAGCGGGGGCCGGGGAGCTGTTTTTT. Its translation is CASSDSLAGAGELFF.

This clone was seen only a few times. The V gene is TRBV6-1, the J gene TRBJ2-2; 9 bases fit TRBD1. The CDR3 has 15 amino acids. Germline CDR1 MNHNS, CDR2 SASEGT. The ends lost 1 base at V and 6 bases at J; junction bases unmatched: 3. The CDR3 nucleotides read TGTGCCAGCAGTGAAGGGGACAGGGACGCCGGGGAGCTGTTTTTT. This codes for CASSEGDRDAGELFF.

The rearrangement links TRBV5-6 to TRBJ1-1, with a weak D call TRBD1 (6 bases). Trimming removed 0 bases at V and 1 base at J, with 13 bases between. The CDR3 runs to 16 residues. Per the germline V gene, CDR1 is SGHDT and CDR2 is YYEEEE. The CDR3 DNA sequence: TGTGCCAGCAGCTTGGTTGGGGGCAGAGGGAACACTGAAGCTTTCTTT. As protein: CASSLVGGRGNTEAFF.

This clone was counted only a few times. The gene calls are TRBV5-6 and TRBJ2-2; TRBD2 aligns across 8 bases. CDR3 size: 15 residues. CDR1 is SGHDT and CDR2 is YYEEEE in the germline V gene. The V gene end was trimmed by 4 bases and the J gene end by 4 bases; junction bases not matched to a gene: 6. The CDR3 nucleotides read TGTGCCAGCAGCCCGGGACTAGAATCCACCGGGGAGCTGTTTTTT. It translates to CASSPGLESTGELFF.

The genes are TRBV9 and TRBJ2-4, with TRBD2 as a possible D gene (6 bases). Germline CDR1 is SGDLS and CDR2 is YYNGEE. CDR3 length: 17 residues. V was clipped by 0 bases and J by 2 bases, with 15 bases between them. CDR3 DNA: TGTGCCAGCAGCGTAGGGTTCGCCGGCGGGACCAAAAACATTCAGTACTTC. This codes for CASSVGFAGGTKNIQYF.

The rearrangement links TRBV7-3 to TRBJ2-3; 9 nucleotides agree with TRBD1. Germline V CDR1 and CDR2: SGHTA, FQGTGA. The CDR3 length is 17 residues. Germline trimming cut 4 bases from V and 2 bases from J; bases unmatched to any gene: 10. The CDR3 loop reads CASSSPTGTGHTDTQYF. The CDR3 DNA is TGTGCCAGCAGCTCCCCAACCGGGACAGGGCACACAGATACGCAGTATTTT. The full variable domain, with the rest looked up from reference TRBV7-3 and TRBJ2-3, is GAGVSQTPSNKVTEKGKYVELRCDPISGHTALYWYRQSLGQGPEFLIYFQGTGAADDSGLPNDRFFAVRPEGSVSTLKIQRTERGDSAVYLCASSSPTGTGHTDTQYFGPGTRLTVL.

The chain links TRBV7-2 to TRBJ1-1; 11 bases match TRBD1. This CDR3 comprises 14 residues. Germline CDR1 SGHTA, CDR2 FQGNSA. V was pared by 6 bases and J by 5 bases, with 5 bases of the junction left unmatched. This CDR3 reads CASRRTGGDTEAFF. CDR3 nucleotide sequence: TGTGCCAGCAGGCGGACAGGGGGCGATACTGAAGCTTTCTTT.

The chain uses TRBV5-1 and TRBJ2-3; 8 bases line up with TRBD2. The germline gives CDR1 SGHRS, CDR2 YFSETQ. Trimming at V came to 0 bases and at J to 3 bases, leaving 9 bases not matched to a gene. CDR3 length: 17 residues. The CDR3 here is CASSLELSGGQTDTQYF. The CDR3 DNA sequence: TGCGCCAGCAGCTTGGAGCTGTCGGGGGGGCAAACAGATACGCAGTATTTT.

The chain carries TRBV4-2 and TRBJ1-4; D remains unclear. V lost 2 bases and J 8 bases, leaving 15 bases between the germline ends. Germline values: CDR1 LGHNA, CDR2 YNFKEQ. This CDR3 spans 15 amino acids. CDR3 amino acids: CASSQNVHLGEKLFF. The DNA for the CDR3 is TGTGCCAGCAGCCAAAATGTGCACCTCGGGGAAAAACTGTTTTTT.

This clone turned up a few times. V and J are TRBV2 and TRBJ2-1; 10 nucleotides match TRBD2. Germline V lookup: CDR1 SNHLY, CDR2 FYNNEI. The ends lost 6 bases at V and 6 bases at J; junction bases unmatched: 5. The CDR3 sequence is 14 residues long. CDR3 residues: CASSPQRGGNEQFF. CDR3 coding DNA: TGTGCCAGCAGCCCCCAGCGGGGGGGCAATGAGCAGTTCTTC. Filled out from reference TRBV2 and TRBJ2-1, the complete variable domain reads EPEVTQTPSHQVTQMGQEVILRCVPISNHLYFYWYRQILGQKVEFLVSFYNNEISEKSEIFDDQFSVERPDGSNFTLKIRSTKLEDSAMYFCASSPQRGGNEQFFGPGTRLTVL.

CDR3 nucleotides: TGTGCCAGCAGTCCCCTGCGGGGGGCTTCAGATACGCAGTATTTT. This translates into CASSPLRGASDTQYF. The rearrangement joins TRBV6-5 to TRBJ2-3; 8 positions match TRBD2. The CDR3 runs 15 residues. With 5 bases clipped from V and 4 bases from J, the junction kept 8 bases outside the gene matches. Germline CDR1 and CDR2: MNHEY and SVGAGI.

J is TRBJ2-2 and V is TRBV5-5; D is ambiguous. Germline lookup yields CDR1 SGHKS and CDR2 YYEKEE (reference sequence). Trimming cost V 4 bases and J 8 bases, with 9 bases left between them. The CDR3 length is 12 residues. CDR3: CASSLDPGELFF. As DNA, the CDR3 is TGTGCCAGCAGCCTAGACCCGGGGGAGCTGTTTTTT.

The chain uses TRBV9 and TRBJ1-5; TRBD1 might be the D (5 bases). CDR1 and CDR2 (germline): SGDLS, YYNGEE. CDR3 length: 15 amino acids. V was trimmed by 0 bases and J by 0 bases, leaving 7 bases between them. CDR3 nucleotides: TGTGCCAGCAGCGTAGATGGGGCTAGCAATCAGCCCCAGCATTTT. As protein: CASSVDGASNQPQHF.

The rearrangement joins TRBV30 to TRBJ2-5; D possibly corresponds to TRBD1 (6 bases). This CDR3 spans 12 amino acids. CDR1 GTSNPN and CDR2 SVGIG come from the germline V gene (reference sequence). V gave up 3 bases and J gave up 5 bases, with 10 bases separating them. In DNA form, the CDR3 reads TGTGCCTGGAGACAGGGTGTGGAGACCCAGTACTTC. Translated: CAWRQGVETQYF. Full variable domain (rest looked up from reference TRBV30 and TRBJ2-5): SQTIHQWPATLVQPVGSPLSLECTVEGTSNPNLYWYRQAAGRGLQLLFYSVGIGQISSEVPQNLSASRPQDRQFILSSKKLLLSDSGFYLCAWRQGVETQYFGPGTRLLVL.

This clone occurred once. The V gene is TRBV19, the J gene TRBJ2-3; D possibly corresponds to TRBD1 (5 bases). V lost 2 bases and J lost 4, with 19 bases in between. The germline gives CDR1 LNHDA, CDR2 SQIVND (reference sequence). The CDR3 contains 17 residues. The CDR3 reads CASSILGPASSADTQYF. CDR3 DNA: TGTGCCAGTAGTATACTGGGGCCGGCCTCATCCGCAGATACGCAGTATTTT.

A note on this clone: Germline and junction disagree at one end, which may indicate a read error. The CDR3 DNA reads as TGCGCCAGCAGCCAAGATTCGGGCGCGGGAACAGGGGGGCTCCTCTTT. The encoded protein is CASSQDSGAGTGGLLF. The chain is built from TRBV4-1 and TRBJ1-6; 8 bases are a match to TRBD1. CDR3 length: 16 amino acids. Germline V gene data show CDR1 as MGHRA and CDR2 as YSYEKL.

The chain employs TRBV6-5 and TRBJ1-6, with 9 bases lining up with TRBD1. CDR1 is MNHEY and CDR2 is SVGAGI in the germline V gene. V lost 0 bases to trimming and J lost 10 bases; unmatched junction nucleotides: 7. This CDR3 comprises 16 residues. For the CDR3, the DNA is TGTGCCAGCAGTTACTCATCCGGGACAGGGCAATCACCCCTCCACTTT. It translates to CASSYSSGTGQSPLHF.

The gene calls are TRBV7-8 and TRBJ1-3, with a weak D call TRBD1 (5 bases). Deletions cut 1 base from V and 2 bases from J, with 12 bases between. The CDR3 consists of 16 residues. Germline V gene data show CDR1 as SGHVS and CDR2 as FQNEAQ. The CDR3 here is CASSLEGAGPGNTIYF. The CDR3 DNA is TGTGCCAGCAGCTTAGAAGGCGCAGGGCCTGGAAACACCATATATTTT.